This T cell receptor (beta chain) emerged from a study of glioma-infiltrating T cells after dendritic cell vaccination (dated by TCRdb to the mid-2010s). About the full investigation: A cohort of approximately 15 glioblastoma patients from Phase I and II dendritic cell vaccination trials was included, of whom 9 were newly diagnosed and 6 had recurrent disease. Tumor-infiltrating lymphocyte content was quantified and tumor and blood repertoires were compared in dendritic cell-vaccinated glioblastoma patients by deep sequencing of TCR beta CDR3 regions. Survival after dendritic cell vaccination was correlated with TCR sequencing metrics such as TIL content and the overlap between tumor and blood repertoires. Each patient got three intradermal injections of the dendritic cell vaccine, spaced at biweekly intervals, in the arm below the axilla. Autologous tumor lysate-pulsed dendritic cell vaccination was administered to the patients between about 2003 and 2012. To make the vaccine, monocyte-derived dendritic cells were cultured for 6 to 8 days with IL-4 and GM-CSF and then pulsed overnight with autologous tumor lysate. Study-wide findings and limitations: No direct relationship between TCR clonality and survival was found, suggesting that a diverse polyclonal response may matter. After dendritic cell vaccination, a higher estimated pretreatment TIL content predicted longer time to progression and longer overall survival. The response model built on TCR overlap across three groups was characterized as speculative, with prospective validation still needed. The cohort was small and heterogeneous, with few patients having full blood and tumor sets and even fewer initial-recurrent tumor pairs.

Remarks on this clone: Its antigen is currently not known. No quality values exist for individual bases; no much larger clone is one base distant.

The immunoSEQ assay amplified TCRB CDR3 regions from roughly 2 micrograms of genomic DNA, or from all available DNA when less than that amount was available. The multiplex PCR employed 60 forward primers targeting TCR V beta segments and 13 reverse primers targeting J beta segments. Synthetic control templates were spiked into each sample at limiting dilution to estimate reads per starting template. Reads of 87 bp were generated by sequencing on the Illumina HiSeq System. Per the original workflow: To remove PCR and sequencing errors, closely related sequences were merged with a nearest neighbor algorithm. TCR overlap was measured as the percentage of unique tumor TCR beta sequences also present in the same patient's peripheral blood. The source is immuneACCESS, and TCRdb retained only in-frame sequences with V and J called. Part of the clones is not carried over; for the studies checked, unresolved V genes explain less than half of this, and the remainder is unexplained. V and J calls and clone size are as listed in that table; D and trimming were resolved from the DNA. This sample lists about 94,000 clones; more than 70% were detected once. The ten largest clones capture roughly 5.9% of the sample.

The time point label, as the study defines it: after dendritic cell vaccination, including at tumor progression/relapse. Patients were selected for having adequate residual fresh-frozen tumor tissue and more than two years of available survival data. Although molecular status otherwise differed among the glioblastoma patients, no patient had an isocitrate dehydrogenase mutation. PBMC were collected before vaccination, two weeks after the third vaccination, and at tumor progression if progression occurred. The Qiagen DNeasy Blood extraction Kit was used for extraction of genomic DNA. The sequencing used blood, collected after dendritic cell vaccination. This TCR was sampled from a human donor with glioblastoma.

The CDR3 protein sequence reads: CASSGTGAAGGTEAFF. Read as DNA, the sequence is TGTGCCAGCAGTGGAACAGGGGCCGCAGGTGGCACTGAAGCTTTCTTT. This chain is built from TRBV28 and TRBJ1-1, and TRBD1 matches 7 of the central bases. Measured from the cysteine to the phenylalanine, the CDR3 is 16 residues long. Here the CDR3 DNA is all that survives: 48 bases in frame from base 1. V ends up 5 bases short and J 4 bases short, with an unmatched junction base count of 13. CDR1 and CDR2 are drawn from the germline V gene: MDHEN, SYDVKM.